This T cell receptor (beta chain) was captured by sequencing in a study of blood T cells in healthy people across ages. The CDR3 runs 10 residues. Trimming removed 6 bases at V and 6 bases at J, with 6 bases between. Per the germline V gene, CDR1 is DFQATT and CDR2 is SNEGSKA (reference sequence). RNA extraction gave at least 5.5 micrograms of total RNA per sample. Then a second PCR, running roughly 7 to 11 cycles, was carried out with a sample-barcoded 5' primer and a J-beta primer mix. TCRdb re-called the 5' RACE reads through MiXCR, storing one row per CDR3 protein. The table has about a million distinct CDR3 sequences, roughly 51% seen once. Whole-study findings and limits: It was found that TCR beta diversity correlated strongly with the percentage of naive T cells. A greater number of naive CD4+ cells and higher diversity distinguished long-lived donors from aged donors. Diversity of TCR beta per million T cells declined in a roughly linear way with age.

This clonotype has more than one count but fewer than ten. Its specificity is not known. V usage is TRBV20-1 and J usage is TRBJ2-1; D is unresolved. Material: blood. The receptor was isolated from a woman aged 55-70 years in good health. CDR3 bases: TGCAGTGCGCGGTGCAATGAGCAGTTCTTC. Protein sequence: CSARCNEQFF.